Listed below are T cell receptor beta chains from one sample, sequenced in a study of T cell repertoires in aging, cancer and after chemotherapy. One entry per CDR3 protein, called by TCRdb with MiXCR from the multiplex PCR reads. This sample yields 4,500 to 5,500 distinct CDR3 sequences, of which 31% are seen a single time; 15% to 20% belongs to the top ten. The source material was blood. The receptors derive from a human donor with a blood cancer. The donor label of this sample is uncertain. The CDR3 runs from the conserved cysteine through the conserved F or W. The order of the fields is clone size, D gene, V gene, J gene, CDR3 protein, CDR3 DNA. A D gene is named only where the DNA matches it firmly. The size of a clone is reported for some rows only, either as once, few or many, or as a class for expanded clones.

.	TRBD1	TRBV19	TRBJ1-5	CASSPGPGQGQSKAQHF	TGTGCCAGTAGTCCGGGACCGGGACAGGGCCAGAGTAAGGCCCAGCATTTT
.	.	TRBV19	TRBJ2-7	CASSIVSGNEQYF	TGTGCCAGTAGTATAGTATCAGGTAACGAGCAGTACTTC
.	.	TRBV27	TRBJ1-1	CASSYSAATEAFF	TGTGCCAGCAGTTACTCAGCGGCCACTGAAGCTTTCTTT
medium-sized	TRBD2	TRBV20-1	TRBJ2-5	CSARDIASGRQYQETQYF	TGCAGTGCTAGAGATATTGCTAGCGGGAGGCAGTACCAAGAGACCCAGTACTTC
.	.	TRBV7-2	TRBJ2-2	CAERGTTNTGELFF	TGTGCTGAACGGGGCACGACGAACACCGGGGAGCTGTTTTTT
few	TRBD2	TRBV7-2	TRBJ2-3	CARSLGRPGGLPTDTQYF	TGTGCCAGATCTTTGGGCCGCCCGGGGGGGCTCCCCACAGATACGCAGTATTTT
medium-sized	.	TRBV19	TRBJ1-4	CASTPSGNEKLFF	TGTGCCTCAACCCCGTCGGGTAATGAAAAACTGTTTTTT
.	.	TRBV7-9	TRBJ1-5	CASSIGRDQPQHF	TGTGCCAGCAGCATTGGCCGAGATCAGCCCCAGCATTTT
.	TRBD1	TRBV20-1	TRBJ1-1	CSARERGRRTEAFF	TGCAGTGCTAGAGAAAGGGGGCGCAGGACTGAAGCTTTCTTT
.	.	TRBV19	TRBJ2-1	CASSDTGYGGNEQFF	TGTGCCAGTAGCGATACAGGGTATGGGGGTAATGAGCAGTTCTTC
.	.	TRBV12-3/TRBV12-4	TRBJ1-2	CASTGQGHYGYTF	TGTGCCAGCACGGGCCAGGGGCACTATGGCTACACCTTC
.	.	TRBV29-1	TRBJ1-1	CRTILVDSRRAFF	TGCAGGACAATCTTAGTGGACTCCCGAAGAGCTTTCTTT
.	.	TRBV18	TRBJ1-1	CASSPTANTEAFF	TGTGCCAGCTCACCGACAGCGAACACTGAAGCTTTCTTT
.	.	TRBV7-9	TRBJ1-6	CASSLAVQPYSPLHF	TGTGCCAGCAGCTTAGCGGTTCAGCCGTATTCACCCCTCCACTTT
.	TRBD1	TRBV6-2/TRBV6-3	TRBJ1-1	CASSYSRTGVTEAFF	TGTGCCAGCAGTTACTCTCGGACAGGCGTCACTGAAGCTTTCTTT
few	.	TRBV27	TRBJ2-2	CASSSWRGILRGELFF	TGTGCCAGCAGTTCTTGGAGGGGCATCTTAAGAGGGGAGCTGTTTTTT
medium-sized	.	TRBV29-1	TRBJ2-7	CSVDRTDSYEQYF	TGCAGCGTGGACCGGACAGATTCCTACGAGCAGTACTTC
.	.	TRBV27	TRBJ1-2	CASSLSRSEVYGYTF	TGTGCCAGCAGTTTATCGAGATCAGAAGTCTATGGCTACACCTTC
.	.	TRBV20-1	TRBJ2-6	CSAPRGVLKANVLTF	TGCAGTGCCCCCCGCGGGGTTCTAAAGGCCAACGTCCTGACTTTC
.	TRBD2	TRBV19	TRBJ2-1	CASSILAGVNEQFF	TGTGCCAGTAGTATTTTAGCGGGGGTCAATGAGCAGTTCTTC
.	TRBD2	TRBV15	TRBJ2-5	CATRGRGNSGPQETQYF	TGTGCCACCAGGGGGAGGGGAAATAGCGGGCCTCAAGAGACCCAGTACTTC
medium-sized	.	TRBV29-1	TRBJ1-2	CSVEGEDYTVLTNYGYTF	TGCAGCGTTGAAGGGGAGGACTATACCGTTTTAACTAACTATGGCTACACCTTC
.	.	TRBV6-2/TRBV6-3	TRBJ1-5	CASRYRITSNQPQHF	TGTGCCAGCAGATACAGGATAACAAGCAATCAGCCCCAGCATTTT
few	.	TRBV7-2	TRBJ2-1	CASSLGPDSLNEQFF	TGTGCCAGCAGCTTGGGCCCGGACAGTCTCAATGAGCAGTTCTTC
few	.	TRBV5-4	TRBJ1-2	CASSVDGAAFYGYTF	TGTGCCAGCAGCGTGGATGGGGCAGCCTTCTATGGCTACACCTTC
medium-sized	.	TRBV5-6	TRBJ1-2	CASSRVEMSYGYTF	TGTGCCAGCAGCAGAGTGGAGATGTCCTATGGCTACACCTTC
few	.	TRBV12-3/TRBV12-4	TRBJ1-4	CASSFKGGGKLFF	TGTGCCAGCAGTTTTAAGGGGGGAGGAAAACTGTTTTTT